This TCR beta chain stems from a study of CD8 T cells in Susac syndrome. Reverse transcription of roughly 0.45 to 1 ug RNA used random hexamers. MiXCR was run by TCRdb on the immunoSEQ multiplex PCR reads, yielding one entry per CDR3 protein. Of just under 150,000 distinct CDR3 sequences in the sample, approximately 93% were seen once. CDR1 and CDR2 from the germline V gene are SGHDT and YYEEEE. Trimming shortened V by 0 bases and J by 1 base, and 14 bases separated the two germline ends. The CDR3 has 16 amino acids. This chain uses TRBV5-6 with TRBJ2-7, with D tentatively TRBD1 or TRBD2 (5 bases each). This sequence originates from a human donor in good health. The sequenced sample was CD4+ T cells from PBMCs. The CDR3 region is CASSLDPGGTSYEQYF. CDR3 DNA: TGTGCCAGCAGCTTGGACCCTGGGGGTACATCCTACGAGCAGTACTTC.